The 17 T cell receptor beta chains listed next were all sequenced from one sample in a study of blood T cell repertoires in COVID-19. The data were produced by immunoSEQ multiplex PCR, yet TCRdb's version contains in-frame clones alone and is incomplete. The repertoire holds hundreds of thousands of clones, approximately 80% seen once, with 4% in the top ten. The sequencing sample was made of peripheral blood. These receptor sequences come from a woman aged 40 to 55 with active or convalescent COVID-19.

This chain's CDR3 is CASSLVGGRSWGYTF. The CDR3 coding sequence is TGTGCCAGCAGCTTGGTGGGGGGGCGAAGCTGGGGCTACACCTTC. The chain links TRBV5-4 to TRBJ1-2; maybe TRBD1 (6 bases). Germline values: CDR1 SGHNT, CDR2 YYREEE (reference sequence). The CDR3 consists of 15 residues. V was cut by 0 bases and J by 8 bases, with 17 bases left in between.

The CDR3 DNA is TGTGCCTGGAGTGTTGGACAGGAGTATCAGCCCCAGCATTTT. It is translated as CAWSVGQEYQPQHF. The chain uses TRBV30 and TRBJ1-5; the match to TRBD1 covers 7 bases. J lost 5 bases, V lost 0 bases, and 4 bases had no gene match. CDR1 and CDR2 from the germline V gene are GTSNPN and SVGIG (reference sequence). This CDR3 contains 14 residues.

DNA of the CDR3: TGTGCCAGCAGCGCCCGGACAGGGGAGACTGAAGCTTTCTTT. Translated: CASSARTGETEAFF. The V call is TRBV11-3, the J call TRBJ1-1; TRBD1 matches 9 bases. J gave up 5 bases and V 5 bases, and 6 bases lay outside the gene matches. There are 14 residues in the CDR3. Germline V CDR1 and CDR2: SGHNT, YENEEA.

This sequence joins TRBV11-3 and TRBJ2-1; 9 nucleotides align to TRBD2. The germline gives CDR1 SGHNT, CDR2 YENEEA. The junction had 9 bases not matched to a gene; V was cut back by 4 bases and J by 8 bases. This CDR3 spans 15 amino acids. The CDR3 is CASSSISGGPYEQFF. DNA of the CDR3: TGTGCCAGCAGCTCGATCAGCGGGGGGCCCTATGAGCAGTTCTTC.

The sample holds a few counts of this clone. The V and J genes are TRBV7-9 and TRBJ2-5, with a weak D call TRBD1 (7 bases). V lost 5 bases, J lost 1 base, and 11 bases lay in between. This CDR3 is 14 amino acids long. Germline values: CDR1 SEHNR, CDR2 FQNEAQ (reference sequence). Written as DNA, the CDR3 is TGTGCCAGCAGCCGCGGGACAGTCCAAGAGACCCAGTACTTC. This codes for CASSRGTVQETQYF.

The chain recombines TRBV19 with TRBJ1-2; no clear D gene. Trimming removed 7 bases at V and 2 bases at J, with 11 bases between. From germline, CDR1 is LNHDA and CDR2 SQIVND (reference sequence). The CDR3 loop spans 13 amino acids. This CDR3 is CASTLSGNYGYTF. As DNA, the CDR3 is TGTGCCAGTACCCTTTCGGGGAACTATGGCTACACCTTC.

The chain is built from TRBV3-1 (or the pseudogene TRBV3-2) and TRBJ1-5, with D possibly being TRBD1 (6 bases). CDR1 is LGHDT, CDR2 YNNKEL, per germline (reference sequence). Trimming left V 1 base short and J 3 bases short, with 10 bases between. The CDR3 is 15 amino acids. The DNA for the CDR3 is TGTGCCAGCAGCCAAGCGGCAGGGGACAATCAGCCCCAGCATTTT. It encodes CASSQAAGDNQPQHF.

The chain uses TRBV4-1 and TRBJ1-1; TRBD1 aligns across 7 bases. The germline CDR1 and CDR2 sequences are MGHRA and YSYEKL. The J segment lost 0 bases and the V segment lost 1 base, leaving 8 bases of the junction unmatched. The CDR3 has 17 residues. CDR3 in DNA: TGCGCCAGCAGCCAAGGGACAGGTAGGGTGTTGAACACTGAAGCTTTCTTT. Translated: CASSQGTGRVLNTEAFF.

V is TRBV12-5 and J is TRBJ1-5; D gene unclear. This CDR3 is built from 14 residues. The V and J ends lost 3 bases and 2 bases respectively, with 8 bases between them. Per the germline V gene, CDR1 is LGHNT and CDR2 is FRNRAP. The DNA for the CDR3 is TGTGCTAGTGGTTTCGGGGTTGGCAATCAGCCCCAGCATTTT. Its protein is CASGFGVGNQPQHF.

The chain has TRBV7-2 and TRBJ1-6; 9 nucleotides line up with TRBD1. CDR1 is SGHTA, CDR2 FQGNSA, per germline. The length of the CDR3 is 14 residues. The J segment lost 16 bases and the V segment lost 4 bases, leaving 11 bases of the junction unmatched. CDR3 bases: TGTGCCAGCAGCTACAGGGGGCTCAGAGCGGTTCTCCACTTT. This sequence encodes CASSYRGLRAVLHF.

The chain is built from TRBV6-5 and TRBJ1-1; tentative D call: TRBD1 (6 bases). Germline lookup yields CDR1 MNHEY and CDR2 SVGAGI. With 10 bases removed from V and 2 bases from J, the gap between germline ends came to 14 bases. The CDR3 extends over 13 amino acids. The DNA for the CDR3 is TGTGCCACGCAACAGGGCCGTAACACTGAAGCTTTCTTT. It codes for CATQQGRNTEAFF.

The rearrangement uses TRBV21-1 and TRBJ1-6. TRBV21-1 is deemed a pseudogene. The CDR3 has 16 residues. This chain's CDR3 is CASSKVPGDSDSPLHF. The DNA of the CDR3 is TGTGCCAGCAGCAAAGTCCCCGGGGATTCGGATTCACCCCTCCACTTT.

The chain is built from TRBV6-1 and TRBJ1-3; the match to TRBD1 covers 7 bases. Unmatched junction bases numbered 10, after V lost 4 bases and J lost 1 base. Germline V CDR1 and CDR2: MNHNS, SASEGT. The CDR3 runs 17 residues. CDR3 region: CASSGTSGQTSGNTIYF. CDR3 bases: TGTGCCAGCAGTGGGACCTCGGGACAGACTTCTGGAAACACCATATATTTT.

V is TRBV14 and J is TRBJ1-3, with a possible D match to TRBD1 (5 bases). V was shortened by 0 bases and J by 7 bases, with 13 bases between the two germline ends. This CDR3 comprises 15 residues. The V gene's germline CDR1 is SGHDN and CDR2 FVKESK. DNA for the CDR3: TGTGCCAGCAGCCAAGAAGGCCCCCGGGGGAACACCATATATTTT. Its translation: CASSQEGPRGNTIYF.

V gene TRBV6-5 combines with J gene TRBJ2-1; possible D gene TRBD2, 5 bases. With 5 bases removed from V and 8 bases from J, the gap between germline ends came to 16 bases. The CDR3 spans 14 residues. From germline, CDR1 is MNHEY and CDR2 SVGAGI. CDR3 protein: CASSPAGVWDEQFF. DNA of the CDR3: TGTGCCAGCAGTCCCGCCGGGGTATGGGATGAGCAGTTCTTC.

The rearrangement uses TRBV4-1 and TRBJ2-2, with 7 positions matching TRBD2. This CDR3 has 16 amino acids. The ends lost 3 bases at V and 0 bases at J; junction bases unmatched: 4. The germline CDR1 and CDR2 sequences are MGHRA and YSYEKL. The CDR3 DNA reads as TGCGCCAGCAGCCAGGGAGCGGGGACGAACACCGGGGAGCTGTTTTTT. Protein sequence: CASSQGAGTNTGELFF.

This clone came up a few times. The rearrangement links TRBV29-1 to TRBJ2-7; a weak D match, TRBD1 (6 bases). From germline, CDR1 is SQVTM and CDR2 ANQGSEA. V dropped 1 base and J dropped 2 bases, with 12 bases sitting between them. The CDR3 length is 14 residues. This CDR3 reads CSVEGQGKPYEQYF. The CDR3, as DNA: TGCAGCGTTGAAGGTCAGGGGAAACCCTACGAGCAGTACTTC.